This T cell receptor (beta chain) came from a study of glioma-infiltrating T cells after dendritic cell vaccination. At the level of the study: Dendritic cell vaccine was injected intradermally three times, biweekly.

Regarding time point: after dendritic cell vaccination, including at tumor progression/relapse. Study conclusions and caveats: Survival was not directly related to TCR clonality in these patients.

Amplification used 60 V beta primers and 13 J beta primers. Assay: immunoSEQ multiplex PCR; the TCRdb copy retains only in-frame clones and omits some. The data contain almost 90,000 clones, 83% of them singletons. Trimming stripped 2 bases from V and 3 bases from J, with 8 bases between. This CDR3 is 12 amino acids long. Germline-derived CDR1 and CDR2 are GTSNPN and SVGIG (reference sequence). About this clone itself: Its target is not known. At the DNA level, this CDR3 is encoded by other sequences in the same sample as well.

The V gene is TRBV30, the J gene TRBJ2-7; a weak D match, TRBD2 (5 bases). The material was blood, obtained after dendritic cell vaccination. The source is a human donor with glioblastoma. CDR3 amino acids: CAWSTGFYEQYF. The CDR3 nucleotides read TGTGCCTGGAGTACGGGGTTCTACGAGCAGTACTTC.